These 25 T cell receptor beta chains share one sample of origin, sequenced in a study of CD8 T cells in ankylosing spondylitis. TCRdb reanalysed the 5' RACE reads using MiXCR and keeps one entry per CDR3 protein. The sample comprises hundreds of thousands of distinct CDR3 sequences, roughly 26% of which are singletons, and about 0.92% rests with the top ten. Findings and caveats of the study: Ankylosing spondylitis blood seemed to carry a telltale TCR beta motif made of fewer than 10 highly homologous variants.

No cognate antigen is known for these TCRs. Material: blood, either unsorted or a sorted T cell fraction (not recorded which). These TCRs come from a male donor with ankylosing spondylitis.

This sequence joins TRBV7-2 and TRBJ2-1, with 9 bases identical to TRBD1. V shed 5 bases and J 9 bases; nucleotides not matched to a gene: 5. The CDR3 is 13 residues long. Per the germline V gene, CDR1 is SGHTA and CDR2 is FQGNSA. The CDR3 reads CASSEDRGTEQFF. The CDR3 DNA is TGTGCCAGCAGCGAGGACAGGGGAACTGAGCAGTTCTTC. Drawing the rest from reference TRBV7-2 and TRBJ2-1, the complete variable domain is GAGVSQSPSNKVTEKGKDVELRCDPISGHTALYWYRQSLGQGLEFLIYFQGNSAPDKSGLPSDRFSAERTGGSVSTLTIQRTQQEDSAVYLCASSEDRGTEQFFGPGTRLTVL.

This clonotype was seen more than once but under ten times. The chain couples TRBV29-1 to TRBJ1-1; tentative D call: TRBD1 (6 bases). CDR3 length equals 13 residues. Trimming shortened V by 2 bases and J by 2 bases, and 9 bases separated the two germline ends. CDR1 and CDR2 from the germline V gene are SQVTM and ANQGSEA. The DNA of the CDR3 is TGCAGCGTTGAAACCGGGGGCAACACTGAAGCTTTCTTT. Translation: CSVETGGNTEAFF.

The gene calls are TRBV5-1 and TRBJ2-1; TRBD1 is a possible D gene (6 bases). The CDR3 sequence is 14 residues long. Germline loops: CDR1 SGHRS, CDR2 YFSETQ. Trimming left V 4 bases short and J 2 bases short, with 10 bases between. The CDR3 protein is CASSLGQTYNEQFF. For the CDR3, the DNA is TGCGCCAGCAGCCTGGGACAAACCTACAATGAGCAGTTCTTC.

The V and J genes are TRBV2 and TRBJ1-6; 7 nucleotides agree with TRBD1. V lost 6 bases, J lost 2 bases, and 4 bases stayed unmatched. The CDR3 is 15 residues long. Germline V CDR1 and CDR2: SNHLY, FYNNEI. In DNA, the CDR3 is TGTGCCAGCAGACCGACAGGGCCCTATAATTCACCCCTCCACTTT. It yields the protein CASRPTGPYNSPLHF.

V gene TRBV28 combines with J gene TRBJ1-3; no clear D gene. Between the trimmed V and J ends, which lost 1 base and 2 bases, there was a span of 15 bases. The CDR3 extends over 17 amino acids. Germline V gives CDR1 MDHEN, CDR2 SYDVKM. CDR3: CASSLYPQVTPGNTIYF. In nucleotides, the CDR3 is TGTGCCAGCAGTTTATACCCCCAGGTCACTCCTGGAAACACCATATATTTT.

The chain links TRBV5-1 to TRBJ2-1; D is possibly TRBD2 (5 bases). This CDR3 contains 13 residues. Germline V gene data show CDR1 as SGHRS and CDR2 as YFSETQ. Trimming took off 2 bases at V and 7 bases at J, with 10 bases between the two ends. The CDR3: CASSFRPGNEQFF. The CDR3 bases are TGCGCCAGCAGCTTCCGACCGGGGAATGAGCAGTTCTTC.

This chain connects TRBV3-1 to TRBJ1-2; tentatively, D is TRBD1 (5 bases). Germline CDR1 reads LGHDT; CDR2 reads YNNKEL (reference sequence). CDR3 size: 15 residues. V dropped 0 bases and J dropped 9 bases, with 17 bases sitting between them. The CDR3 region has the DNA TGTGCCAGCAGCCAAGAGGGCCGAAGGGACTTAAGCTACACCTTC. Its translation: CASSQEGRRDLSYTF.

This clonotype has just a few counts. The chain's CDR3 is CASSLASLMSDSGNTIYF. Here the CDR3 DNA reads TGTGCCAGCAGCTTAGCTAGTTTGATGTCAGACTCTGGAAACACCATATATTTT. The chain carries TRBV7-8 and TRBJ1-3; D is undetermined. Germline V gene data show CDR1 as SGHVS and CDR2 as FQNEAQ. The CDR3 extends over 18 amino acids. Trimming pared 0 bases from V and 0 bases from J, leaving 15 bases between. Together with reference TRBV7-8 and TRBJ1-3, the CDR3 gives the full variable domain: GAGVSQSPRYKVAKRGQDVALRCDPISGHVSLFWYQQALGQGPEFLTYFQNEAQLDKSGLPSDRFFAERPEGSVSTLKIQRTQQEDSAVYLCASSLASLMSDSGNTIYFGEGSWLTVV.

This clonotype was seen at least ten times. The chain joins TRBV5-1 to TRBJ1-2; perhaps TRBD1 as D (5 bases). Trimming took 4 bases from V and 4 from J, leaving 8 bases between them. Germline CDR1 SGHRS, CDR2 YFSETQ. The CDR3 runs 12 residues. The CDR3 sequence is CASSQGGYGYTF. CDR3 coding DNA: TGCGCCAGCAGCCAGGGAGGCTATGGCTACACCTTC.

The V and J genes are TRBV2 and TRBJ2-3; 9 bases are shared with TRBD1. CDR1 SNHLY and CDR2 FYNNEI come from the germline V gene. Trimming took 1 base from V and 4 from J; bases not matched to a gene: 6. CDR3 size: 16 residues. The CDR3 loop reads CASSEDVTGGADTQYF. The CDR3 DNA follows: TGTGCCAGCAGTGAAGACGTGACAGGGGGTGCAGATACGCAGTATTTT.

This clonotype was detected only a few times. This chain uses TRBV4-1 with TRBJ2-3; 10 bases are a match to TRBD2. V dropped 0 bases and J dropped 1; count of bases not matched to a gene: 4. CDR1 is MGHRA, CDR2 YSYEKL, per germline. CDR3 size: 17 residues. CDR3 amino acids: CASSQEWTSGRTDTQYF. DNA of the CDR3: TGCGCCAGCAGCCAAGAATGGACTAGCGGACGCACAGATACGCAGTATTTT.

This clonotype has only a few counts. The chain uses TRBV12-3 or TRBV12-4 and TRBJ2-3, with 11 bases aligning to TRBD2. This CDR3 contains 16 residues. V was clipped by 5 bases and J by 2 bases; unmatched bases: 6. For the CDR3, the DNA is TGTGCCAGCAGTAGGGGGACTAGCGGATACACAGATACGCAGTATTTT. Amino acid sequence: CASSRGTSGYTDTQYF.

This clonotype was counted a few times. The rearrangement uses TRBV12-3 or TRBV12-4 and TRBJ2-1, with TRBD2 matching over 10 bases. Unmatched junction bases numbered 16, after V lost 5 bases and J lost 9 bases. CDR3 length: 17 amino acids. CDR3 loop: CASSLPTSGVGFGEQFF. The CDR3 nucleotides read TGTGCCAGCAGTCTACCTACTAGCGGGGTAGGTTTTGGTGAGCAGTTCTTC.

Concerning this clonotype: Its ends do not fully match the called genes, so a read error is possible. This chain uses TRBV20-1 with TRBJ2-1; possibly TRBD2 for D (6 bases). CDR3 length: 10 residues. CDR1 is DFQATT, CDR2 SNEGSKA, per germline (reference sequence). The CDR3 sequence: CSARSGLIEF. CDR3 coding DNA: TGCAGTGCTAGGAGTGGACTAATAGAATTC.

CDR3 nucleotides: TGTGCCAGCAGCTGGGCCGACAGACTATACGAGCAGTACTTC. Protein sequence: CASSWADRLYEQYF. The rearrangement joins TRBV7-9 to TRBJ2-7; D could derive from TRBD1 or TRBD2 (5 bases each). Germline-derived CDR1 and CDR2 are SEHNR and FQNEAQ (reference sequence). The CDR3 sequence is 14 residues long. Trimming left V 4 bases short and J 4 bases short, with 14 bases between.

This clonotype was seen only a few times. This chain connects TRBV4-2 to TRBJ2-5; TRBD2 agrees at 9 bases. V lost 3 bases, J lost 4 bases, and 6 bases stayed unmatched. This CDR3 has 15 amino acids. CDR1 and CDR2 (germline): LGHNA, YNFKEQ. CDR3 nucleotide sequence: TGTGCCAGCAGCCAGAAAGCGGGAGGAGGAGAGACCCAGTACTTC. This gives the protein CASSQKAGGGETQYF.

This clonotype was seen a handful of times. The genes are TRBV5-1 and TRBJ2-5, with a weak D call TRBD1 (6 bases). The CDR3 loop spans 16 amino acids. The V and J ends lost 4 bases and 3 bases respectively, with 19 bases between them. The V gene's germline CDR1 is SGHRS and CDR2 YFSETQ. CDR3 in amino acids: CASSLNRQAREETQYF. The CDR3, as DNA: TGCGCCAGCAGCCTAAACCGACAGGCCCGAGAAGAGACCCAGTACTTC. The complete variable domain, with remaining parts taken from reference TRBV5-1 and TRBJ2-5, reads KAGVTQTPRYLIKTRGQQVTLSCSPISGHRSVSWYQQTPGQGLQFLFEYFSETQRNKGNFPGRFSGRQFSNSRSEMNVSTLELGDSALYLCASSLNRQAREETQYFGPGTRLLVL.

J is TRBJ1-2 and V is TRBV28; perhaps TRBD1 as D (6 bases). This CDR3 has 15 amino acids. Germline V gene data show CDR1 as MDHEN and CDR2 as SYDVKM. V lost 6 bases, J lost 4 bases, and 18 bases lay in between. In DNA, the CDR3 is TGTGCCAGCAGCCCCCCTGACAGGTCCGGCTATGGCTACACCTTC. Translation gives CASSPPDRSGYGYTF.

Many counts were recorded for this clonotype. CDR3 DNA sequence: TGCGCCAGCAGCGATCGGACTAGTGGCCATGAGCAGTTCTTC. Amino acids: CASSDRTSGHEQFF. The chain couples TRBV5-1 to TRBJ2-1; 7 bases line up with TRBD2. CDR1 is SGHRS, CDR2 YFSETQ, per germline. V was clipped by 4 bases and J by 8 bases; unmatched bases: 9. The CDR3 runs 14 residues.

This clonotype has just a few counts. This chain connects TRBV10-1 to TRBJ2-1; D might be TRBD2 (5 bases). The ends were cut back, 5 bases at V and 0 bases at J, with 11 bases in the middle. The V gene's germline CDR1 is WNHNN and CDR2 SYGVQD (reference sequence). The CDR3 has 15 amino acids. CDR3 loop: CASSSGESSYNEQFF. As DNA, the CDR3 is TGCGCCAGCAGTAGCGGAGAGAGCTCCTACAATGAGCAGTTCTTC.

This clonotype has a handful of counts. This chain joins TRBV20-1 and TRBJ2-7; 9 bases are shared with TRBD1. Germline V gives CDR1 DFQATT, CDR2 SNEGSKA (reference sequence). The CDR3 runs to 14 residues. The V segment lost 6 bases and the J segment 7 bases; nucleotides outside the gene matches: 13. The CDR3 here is CSAPIQDRGEEQYF. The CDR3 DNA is TGCAGTGCCCCGATCCAGGACAGGGGTGAAGAGCAGTACTTC.

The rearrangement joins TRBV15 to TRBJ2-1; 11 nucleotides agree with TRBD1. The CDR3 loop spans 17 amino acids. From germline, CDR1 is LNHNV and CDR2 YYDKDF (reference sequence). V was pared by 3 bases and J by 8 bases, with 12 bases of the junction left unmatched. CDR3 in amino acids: CATSSSLGGQGGDEQFF. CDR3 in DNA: TGTGCCACCAGCAGCTCGTTGGGGGGACAGGGGGGTGATGAGCAGTTCTTC.

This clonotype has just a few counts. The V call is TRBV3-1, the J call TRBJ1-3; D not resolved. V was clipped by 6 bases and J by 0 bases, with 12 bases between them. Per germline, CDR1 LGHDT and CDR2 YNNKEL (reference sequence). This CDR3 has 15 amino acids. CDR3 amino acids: CASSSGRFSGNTIYF. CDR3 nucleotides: TGTGCCAGCAGTTCGGGGAGGTTCTCTGGAAACACCATATATTTT. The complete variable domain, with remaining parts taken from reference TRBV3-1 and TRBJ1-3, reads DTAVSQTPKYLVTQMGNDKSIKCEQNLGHDTMYWYKQDSKKFLKIMFSYNNKELIINETVPNRFSPKSPDKAHLNLHINSLELGDSAVYFCASSSGRFSGNTIYFGEGSWLTVV.

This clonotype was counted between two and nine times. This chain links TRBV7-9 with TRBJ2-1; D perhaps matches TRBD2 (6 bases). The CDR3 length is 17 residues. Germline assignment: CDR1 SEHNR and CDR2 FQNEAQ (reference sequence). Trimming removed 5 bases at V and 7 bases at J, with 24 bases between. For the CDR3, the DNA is TGTGCCAGCAGCGATTTCTCGGGCGGGGAGCACCGGAATGAGCAGTTCTTC. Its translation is CASSDFSGGEHRNEQFF. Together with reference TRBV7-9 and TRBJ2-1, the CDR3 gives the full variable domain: DTGVSQNPRHKITKRGQNVTFRCDPISEHNRLYWYRQTLGQGPEFLTYFQNEAQLEKSRLLSDRFSAERPKGSFSTLEIQRTEQGDSAMYLCASSDFSGGEHRNEQFFGPGTRLTVL.

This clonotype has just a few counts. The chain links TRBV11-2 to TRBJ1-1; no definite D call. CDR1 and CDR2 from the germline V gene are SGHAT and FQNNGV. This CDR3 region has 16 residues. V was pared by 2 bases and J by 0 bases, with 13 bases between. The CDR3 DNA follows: TGTGCCAGCAGCTTAAAGTTTGGACTGGTGAACACTGAAGCTTTCTTT. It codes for CASSLKFGLVNTEAFF.